These T cell receptor beta chains were read from a single sample in a study of T-cell memory formation after mild COVID-19. MiXCR, applied by TCRdb to the 5' RACE reads, yields one record per CDR3 protein. The sample consists of around 34,000 distinct CDR3 sequences, under 8% of them appearing once. The sample taken for sequencing was PBMCs or a T cell subset sorted from them (not recorded which). These receptors were obtained from a man between 18 and 35 years old who had mild COVID-19 (a few samples of this study predate the infection). Cell type and time point are not known. Each CDR3 is given without its conserved first and last residue.

J gene: TRBJ1-1
V gene: TRBV2
CDR3 protein: ASSREIAEAF

J gene: TRBJ1-6
V gene: TRBV19
CDR3 protein: ASSQTGESPLH

J gene: TRBJ1-1
V gene: TRBV3-1
CDR3 protein: ASSQVRLTGAEAF

J gene: TRBJ2-5
V gene: TRBV5-1
CDR3 protein: ASSDTSGGITQY

J gene: TRBJ1-1
V gene: TRBV12-3/TRBV12-4
CDR3 protein: ASSFPGGLIFEAF

J gene: TRBJ1-1
V gene: TRBV18
CDR3 protein: ASSPNTDTEAF

J gene: TRBJ2-2
V gene: TRBV5-1
CDR3 protein: ASSLSSGSTGELF

J gene: TRBJ1-1
V gene: TRBV27
CDR3 protein: ASMVVGSEAF

J gene: TRBJ2-5
V gene: TRBV7-2
CDR3 protein: ASSRFWGVGETQY

J gene: TRBJ1-2
V gene: TRBV24-1
CDR3 protein: ATSDRVSGTGGIGYT

J gene: TRBJ2-1
V gene: TRBV18
CDR3 protein: ASSPIWSSYNEQF

J gene: TRBJ2-6
V gene: TRBV7-6
CDR3 protein: ASSLVVSAGGGGANVLT

J gene: TRBJ2-3
V gene: TRBV6-4
CDR3 protein: ASSETSGGTDTQY

J gene: TRBJ1-1
V gene: TRBV12-3/TRBV12-4
CDR3 protein: ASSLNHDSNTEAF

J gene: TRBJ2-7
V gene: TRBV12-3/TRBV12-4
CDR3 protein: ASSSTLTGVTYEQY

J gene: TRBJ2-1
V gene: TRBV4-2
CDR3 protein: ASSQDRGLNEQF

J gene: TRBJ2-5
V gene: TRBV3-1
CDR3 protein: ASSQGVGETQY

J gene: TRBJ2-7
V gene: TRBV15
CDR3 protein: ATRPGLLGQEQY

J gene: TRBJ1-4
V gene: TRBV7-9
CDR3 protein: ASSTHEKLF

J gene: TRBJ1-5
V gene: TRBV20-1
CDR3 protein: SARQGNQPQH

J gene: TRBJ2-1
V gene: TRBV15
CDR3 protein: ATSRARGGSDNEQF

J gene: TRBJ2-1
V gene: TRBV6-5
CDR3 protein: ASSALAGGHEQF

J gene: TRBJ1-4
V gene: TRBV21-1
CDR3 protein: ASSLDGGGKNEKLF

J gene: TRBJ1-2
V gene: TRBV19
CDR3 protein: ASSIAGTGGYGYT

J gene: TRBJ2-3
V gene: TRBV6-6
CDR3 protein: ASRTTEAGSFGTDTQY

J gene: TRBJ2-3
V gene: TRBV24-1
CDR3 protein: ATEGNTDTQY

J gene: TRBJ2-1
V gene: TRBV4-3
CDR3 protein: ASSQGTGVTYNEQF

J gene: TRBJ2-3
V gene: TRBV20-1
CDR3 protein: SARGTGIDTQY